One sample yielded the 12 T cell receptor beta chains listed below, sequenced in a study of shared T cell receptors in the human thymus. Data came from immunoSEQ multiplex PCR; TCRdb stores just in-frame clones and leaves some out. This sample has hundreds of thousands of clones, with about 89% found just once. Another study also made use of these data, one on human thymus T cells.

Specimen: thymocytes. These receptors were collected from a boy younger than two with a congenital heart defect.

V is TRBV12-5 and J is TRBJ2-7; the D gene is possibly TRBD2 (6 bases). Trimming took 7 bases from V and 2 from J, leaving 18 bases between them. The V gene's germline CDR1 is LGHNT and CDR2 FRNRAP. The CDR3 contains 15 residues. DNA for the CDR3: TGTGCTAGTGCCCCCCCGGGACTCTGTCCCTACGAGCAGTACTTC. Protein: CASAPPGLCPYEQYF.

The chain combines TRBV19 with TRBJ1-1, with D perhaps TRBD1 (5 bases). The CDR3 has 18 residues. The ends were cut back, 0 bases at V and 3 bases at J, with 20 bases in the middle. Germline V CDR1 and CDR2: LNHDA, SQIVND (reference sequence). The CDR3 spells CASSIDVGFFQGYTEAFF. The CDR3 DNA is TGTGCCAGTAGTATAGATGTGGGCTTCTTCCAGGGATACACTGAAGCTTTCTTT. Together with reference TRBV19 and TRBJ1-1, the CDR3 gives the full variable domain: DGGITQSPKYLFRKEGQNVTLSCEQNLNHDAMYWYRQDPGQGLRLIYYSQIVNDFQKGDIAEGYSVSREKKESFPLTVTSAQKNPTAFYLCASSIDVGFFQGYTEAFFGQGTRLTVV.

This rearrangement joins TRBV5-1 to TRBJ1-3; 7 bases map to TRBD1. This CDR3 is 15 amino acids long. Germline values: CDR1 SGHRS, CDR2 YFSETQ. V was pared by 4 bases and J by 0 bases, with 4 bases of the junction left unmatched. CDR3 sequence: CASSSTGDSGNTIYF. The CDR3 nucleotides are TGCGCCAGCAGCAGCACAGGGGACTCTGGAAACACCATATATTTT.

The chain recombines TRBV30 with TRBJ2-7; D gene unclear. The V gene's germline CDR1 is GTSNPN and CDR2 SVGIG (reference sequence). V lost 0 bases and J 2 bases, leaving 14 bases between the germline ends. The CDR3 sequence is 15 residues long. CDR3 residues: CAWSVARLQAYEQYF. The DNA of the CDR3 is TGTGCCTGGAGTGTTGCGCGACTTCAAGCCTACGAGCAGTACTTC.

This chain joins TRBV9 and TRBJ2-2; a weak D match, TRBD2 (5 bases). This CDR3 contains 14 residues. Germline V gene lookup returns CDR1 SGDLS and CDR2 YYNGEE. The germline V and J ends were trimmed by 3 bases and 6 bases, with 12 bases remaining between them. CDR3 region: CASSDRLPPGELFF. CDR3 in DNA: TGTGCCAGCAGCGACAGACTACCCCCCGGGGAGCTGTTTTTT.

The V gene is TRBV28, the J gene TRBJ2-6; D may be TRBD1 (6 bases). Trimming removed 3 bases from V and 2 bases from J, with 17 bases in between. There are 18 residues in the CDR3. Germline V gives CDR1 MDHEN, CDR2 SYDVKM. The chain's CDR3 is CASSFPDSREPGANVLTF. As DNA, the CDR3 is TGTGCCAGCAGTTTTCCGGACAGCAGAGAACCTGGGGCCAACGTCCTGACTTTC.

This chain uses TRBV4-2 with TRBJ2-7; D might be TRBD2 (6 bases). The V end was cut by 0 bases, the J end by 4 bases, with 22 bases between. There are 18 residues in the CDR3. Germline lookup yields CDR1 LGHNA and CDR2 YNFKEQ. CDR3: CASSQDSGLLQPVYEQYF. The CDR3 DNA is TGTGCCAGCAGCCAAGATTCGGGACTGCTCCAACCTGTTTACGAGCAGTACTTC.

This chain uses TRBV5-6 with TRBJ2-7; 10 bases match TRBD2. The CDR3 consists of 15 residues. Germline trimming cut 4 bases from V and 4 bases from J; bases unmatched to any gene: 8. Germline loops: CDR1 SGHDT, CDR2 YYEEEE. The CDR3 region has the DNA TGTGCCAGCAGCCTAGCGGGGGACCCAGGGTACGAGCAGTACTTC. Translating gives CASSLAGDPGYEQYF.

The chain joins TRBV9 to TRBJ1-5; 10 bases map to TRBD1. Unmatched junction bases numbered 14, after V lost 0 bases and J lost 2 bases. Germline V gene data show CDR1 as SGDLS and CDR2 as YYNGEE. This CDR3 is 20 amino acids long. The CDR3 protein is CASSVECRGDRGGGNQPQHF. In DNA form, the CDR3 reads TGTGCCAGCAGCGTAGAGTGCCGGGGGGACAGGGGAGGGGGCAATCAGCCCCAGCATTTT.

This chain uses TRBV21-1 with TRBJ2-7; the table calls TRBD2, which could not be checked here. TRBV21-1 is given as a pseudogene. The CDR3 has 17 residues. CDR3 sequence reads: CASSLQPGGRRTYEQYF. The CDR3 DNA is TGTGCCAGCAGCCTACAACCGGGCGGGAGGAGGACCTACGAGCAGTACTTC.

The J gene is TRBJ2-7, the V gene TRBV7-2; 7 bases map to TRBD2. The CDR3 spans 16 residues. After removal of 1 base from V and 3 bases from J, the junction contained 9 bases not matched to a gene. Germline assignment: CDR1 SGHTA and CDR2 FQGNSA. CDR3 in amino acids: CASSLGWTRVLYEQYF. The CDR3 nucleotides read TGTGCCAGCAGCTTAGGTTGGACTAGGGTTCTCTACGAGCAGTACTTC.

This chain uses TRBV2 with TRBJ2-3, with 8 bases lining up with TRBD1. Germline-derived CDR1 and CDR2 are SNHLY and FYNNEI. Trimming took 4 bases from V and 2 from J; bases not matched to a gene: 8. The CDR3 runs 16 residues. The CDR3 region has the DNA TGTGCCAGCAGTGCCCGACAGGGGCGCTTCACAGATACGCAGTATTTT. It specifies CASSARQGRFTDTQYF.